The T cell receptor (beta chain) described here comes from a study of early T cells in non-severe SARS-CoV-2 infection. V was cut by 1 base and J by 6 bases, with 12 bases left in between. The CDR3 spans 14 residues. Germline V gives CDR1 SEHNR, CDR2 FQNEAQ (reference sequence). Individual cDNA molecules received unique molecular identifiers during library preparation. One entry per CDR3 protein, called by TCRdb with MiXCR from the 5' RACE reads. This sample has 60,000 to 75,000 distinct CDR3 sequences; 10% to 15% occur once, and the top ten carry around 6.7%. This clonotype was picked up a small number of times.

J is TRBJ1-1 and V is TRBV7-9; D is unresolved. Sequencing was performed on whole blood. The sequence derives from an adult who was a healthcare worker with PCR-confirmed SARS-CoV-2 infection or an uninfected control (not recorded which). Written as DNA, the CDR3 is TGTGCCAGCAGCTTAGACGGCCTTAACTCTGAAGCTTTCTTT. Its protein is CASSLDGLNSEAFF.